Listed here is a single T cell receptor (beta chain). This CDR3 region has 17 residues. The V and J ends lost 0 bases and 2 bases, in that order; junction bases with no gene match: 12. CDR1 and CDR2 from the germline V gene are SQVTM and ANQGSEA. Assay used: immunoSEQ multiplex PCR; TCRdb lists only in-frame clones, some missing. The sample has roughly 33,000 clones, over 90% seen once. These data come from a study of blood T cell repertoires in COVID-19. Whole-study context: PBMCs, B-cell-depleted T cells, or T cells provided the cDNA or gDNA that made up the material.

The clonotype was recovered from a human donor in a cohort sampled during active COVID-19. The source material was peripheral blood. The rearrangement uses TRBV29-1 and TRBJ1-2, with 7 bases aligning to TRBD1. The CDR3 DNA reads TGCAGCGTTGAAGAAGGGACAGCGGCCCCGATAAACTATGGCTACACCTTC. It codes for CSVEEGTAAPINYGYTF.